This T cell receptor beta chain was captured in a study of cytomegalovirus exposure and HLA in healthy donors (dated by TCRdb to about 2017). At the level of the whole study: An earlier analysis of approximately 590 of the donors reported 250 to 350 Gb of sequence data and 120 million or so unique TCR beta sequences from around 200 million T cells. The study aimed to test whether signatures of past pathogen exposure could be identified by cataloging public T cell receptors. To predict cytomegalovirus infection status, the study combined high-throughput TCR immunosequencing, statistical association of individual TCRs with disease status, and machine learning. The T cell repertoires of under 750 subjects were profiled by immunosequencing and related to cytomegalovirus serostatus. Of the roughly 400 genotyped donors, around 81% fell in the genetic ancestry cluster associated with self-reported Caucasian donors. All discovery cohort repertoires had been generated using a single sequencing platform. A later genetic analysis used genome-wide SNP genotypes for about 55% of the 666 donors, treating that subset as a discovery cohort. Rather than using new phenotypic data, the later analysis identified candidate immune exposures from TCR beta sequences and from how often those sequences occurred across donors. Because of strong linkage in the cohort, four or five DR-DQ haplotypes were treated as single units for association and clustering. Besides the first cohort of roughly 700 subjects, a separate validation cohort made up of over 95 different subjects was used. Among roughly 370 genotyped donors of the cohort, an average of approximately 240,000 unique TCR beta nucleotide sequences were sequenced per donor, roughly a sixth of them non-productive. An early release covering roughly 580 HLA-typed donors comprised approximately 290 gigabases of sequencing data and approximately 85 million unique TCR sequences. HLA typing covered class I and class II loci at four-digit resolution. A later analysis re-analyzed previously published TCR beta repertoires from roughly 600 donors and added high-resolution HLA genotyping to study TCR occurrence patterns. To decide whether each TCR beta V gene segment behaved as functional or pseudogenic, an earlier analysis of 587 of the donors relied on high-throughput TCR beta sequencing. Typing coverage varied by locus: about 629-640 donors for A, B, C, DRB1 and DQB1; approximately 560 for DQA1; approximately 570 for DPA1; 400 to 480 for DPB1. Donor age, sex, ethnicity and CMV serostatus were compiled alongside the repertoire data. Paper-wide results and their limitations: The sequencing pipeline was judged likely to have produced a cluster of highly shared sequence variants as a technical artifact. According to the authors, the approach could potentially be generalized to other disease states and immunological phenotypes. According to a later analysis, TCR association rates differed among HLA loci, with DRB1 alleles showing the most associated TCRs and HLA-C alleles showing the fewest. In an earlier analysis of over 550 of the donors, most TCR beta V segments were observed in productive rearrangements about 87% or about 30% of the time, broadly matching IMGT annotations. A later analysis found that HLA-associated TCR beta chains were more clonally expanded and had lower generation probabilities than equally common non-associated chains. Cytomegalovirus status was reported to be diagnosed by the classifier with high specificity and sensitivity in both the original and validation cohorts. Correlated functional status among segregating V segments might reflect linkage disequilibrium, but an unknown experimental factor could not be ruled out. According to a later analysis, parvovirus B19, influenza, CMV and Epstein-Barr virus appeared linked to several top co-occurrence clusters. Roughly uniform sequencing depth across donors was assumed in presence/absence analyses, although this assumption may not hold. Approximately 16 rarely observed V segments, including chromosome 9 orphons, were excluded from the earlier analysis of just under 600 of the donors because counts were too low. The cohort was sequenced for TCR beta chains only, and without alpha or paired-chain data the features that could be detected were limited. A later analysis found that most CMV-associated TCR beta chains appeared HLA-restricted, with HLA associations seemingly driven largely by CMV exposure. A few of the identified cytomegalovirus-associated TCR beta chains were confirmed in vitro to be specific for cytomegalovirus antigens. Strong co-occurrence of HLA alleles, especially DR and DQ, made assigning TCR associations to individual alleles difficult. Because the 87-base-pair reads could not distinguish some IMGT-functional V segments, including TRBV6-2 and TRBV6-3, those segments were excluded. In a later analysis, around 15,000 TCR beta sequences were associated with specific HLA alleles at a false discovery rate of 0.05. A further reported finding was that TCR beta sequences accurately predicted the HLA-A and HLA-B alleles for most subjects in the first cohort. CMV serostatus was the only immune exposure information available for the cohort. A total of 150 to 200 TCR beta chains were listed by the study as associated with cytomegalovirus. A later genetic analysis reported fewer N-insertions in productive TCRs among donors in an Asian-associated ancestry cluster than the roughly 690-donor mean. Because some donors lacked HLA typing at each locus, the association tests relied only on the typed subset. V-gene and J-gene trimming of TCR beta chains was associated with a missense DCLRE1C variant in a later genetic analysis, and the association was replicated in an independent cohort. Most TCR sequences were observed very rarely across donors, whereas some public TCRs were present in many individuals.

As regards this clone: The specificity of this receptor is unknown. Base quality data are lacking; no much larger clone is found one base away.

Libraries were constructed by the immunoSEQ multiplex PCR assay. For the multiplex PCR, a mixture combining 60 forward primers for TCR Vbeta segments and 13 reverse primers for TCR Jbeta segments was used. The CDR3 region of rearranged TCR beta genes was amplified from genomic DNA by a multiplex PCR assay. The Illumina HiSeq System was used to sequence the amplified TCR beta libraries as 87-base-pair reads. Processing in the source paper ran as follows. Across the 500 to 700 repertoires, a later analysis counted tens of millions of unique TCR beta chains, roughly 11 million of which were shared by at least two donors. To remove PCR and sequencing errors, raw reads were error-corrected and collapsed into unique sequences using a nearest-neighbor algorithm that merged closely related sequences. V, D and J gene segments were assigned by aligning CDR3 sequences to IMGT reference sequences. For a sequence to be retained, a match of at least six nucleotides was required to both a V gene segment and a J gene segment. A rearrangement counted as productive if the CDR3 had no stop codons and remained in frame with V and J, and every other rearrangement counted as non-productive. CDR3 was defined according to IMGT convention as the region running from the second conserved V-encoded cysteine to the conserved J-encoded phenylalanine. The earlier analysis of approximately 590 of the donors excluded any sequence lacking an unambiguous match to a single V gene segment. An earlier analysis of fewer than 750 of the donors called V segments functional above 56.7% productive rearrangements and segregating when the between-donor standard deviation exceeded 5%. To diagnose cytomegalovirus status from the catalog of TCR beta chain sequences, a statistical classification framework was built. A later analysis assigned V and J genes by comparing TCR nucleotide sequences with IMGT/GENE-DB human TR gene sequences. In a later analysis, CDR3 sequences and most-parsimonious VDJ recombination scenarios were assigned using the TCRdist pipeline. In a later analysis, each TCR beta chain was defined by its CDR3 amino acid sequence together with its V-gene family, and reads lacking a unique V-gene family were excluded. To address suspected cross-contamination and a sequencing artifact, a later analysis removed under 600 highly shared, low-generation-probability nucleotide sequences. In a later analysis, a clonal expansion index for each public chain was calculated from normalized within-repertoire ranks of inferred template counts. A later analysis computed generation probabilities with a VDJ recombination model fitted to out-of-frame rearrangements, and checked the results against IGoR. Hypergeometric tests were used in a later analysis to score TCR-TCR, TCR-HLA and TCR-CMV co-occurrence, with a repertoire-size bias correction applied to the TCR pairs. A later analysis estimated false discovery rates by permuting HLA or CMV assignments 20 times. In a later analysis, co-occurring TCRs were grouped using DBSCAN, with TCRdist sequence similarity added in when clustering inside HLA-allele-positive subsets. Repertoires with fewer than 30,000 or more than 120,000 public chains were left out of co-occurrence clustering, as were roughly five repertoires with anomalous nucleotide sharing. TCRdb re-hosts the immuneACCESS table, in-frame sequences only. Its copies lack some clones; in the studies checked, an unresolved V gene accounts for under half of them, and the cause for the rest is not known. That table furnishes V, J and clone size, whereas the DNA furnished D and trimming. The sample yields around 130,000 clones; about 82% were counted once. The top ten constitute less than 6.5% of the sample.

In total, roughly 670 healthy bone marrow donors made up the cohort. At the time of sampling, every cohort member was nominally healthy, though immune exposures that went unrecorded were likely present. The donor tested CMV seronegative and was one of the 352 seronegative cohort members. Each donor provided a peripheral blood sample, and peripheral blood mononuclear cells were used for TCR beta sequencing. Genomic DNA extraction from the blood cell samples was performed with the Qiagen DNeasy Blood Extraction Kit. Trimming takes 2 bases off V and 4 bases off J; junction bases not matched to a gene: 6. Based on the germline V gene, the CDR1 and CDR2 sequences are SGHTA and FQGNSA. There are 16 amino acids in the CDR3, from cysteine to phenylalanine inclusive. Only CDR3 DNA remains: 48 bases, in frame from the first base.

This TCR came from a man aged 25-45 years in good health and CMV-seronegative. The sequenced material came from PBMCs. The chain was built from TRBV7-2 and TRBJ2-1, and 9 junction bases match TRBD2. DNA sequence: TGTGCCAGCAGCTTAATGGCTAGCGGGATATACAATGAGCAGTTCTTC. Its protein product is CASSLMASGIYNEQFF.